The clone carrying this T cell receptor beta chain showed up many times. Its target is not known. The data originate from a study of Graves' ophthalmopathy and Graves' hyperthyroidism. General study results and limits: The blood repertoire also included most expanded thyroid clonotypes above 0.001 frequency.

Clinicians made diagnoses from clinical symptoms, serum thyroxine, TRAb, thyroid ultrasound and orbital computed tomography. RNA transcripts provided the template for amplifying TCR beta CDR3 regions. The first round was an RT-PCR with HTBI primers, and the second round was a multiplex PCR. MiXCR, applied by TCRdb to the multiplex PCR reads, yields one record per CDR3 protein. The sample lists about 400,000 distinct CDR3 sequences; around 17% were seen once. V was clipped by 2 bases and J by 1 base, with 18 bases between them. This CDR3 contains 17 residues. Germline V lookup: CDR1 MNHEY, CDR2 SMNVEV (reference sequence).

The chain employs TRBV27 and TRBJ2-7; D perhaps matches TRBD2 (6 bases). The material sequenced was peripheral blood. The receptor's source is a woman between 18 and 30 years old with Graves' ophthalmopathy. The CDR3 nucleotides are TGTGCCAGCAGTTTAATATTCGCGCGGGATCTGTCCTACGAGCAGTACTTC. This gives the protein CASSLIFARDLSYEQYF.